The 7 T cell receptor beta chains below come from one sample, sequenced in a study of beta chain features in type 1 diabetes. Expressed TCRB transcripts got sequenced, as all isolated RNA was reverse transcribed. The method was immunoSEQ multiplex PCR; TCRdb's version includes in-frame clones alone and lacks a portion of them. Of around 250,000 clones listed, around 68% are singletons. The sample consisted of naive CD4+ T cells from blood. These receptors were taken from a man in his thirties or forties in good health.

The DNA of the CDR3 is TGTGCCAGCTCACCGGGCAGGGGGTCCTACGAGCAGTACTTC. Translated, it gives CASSPGRGSYEQYF. This chain uses TRBV18 with TRBJ2-7, with 7 bases lining up with TRBD1. The CDR3 is 14 residues long. Germline CDR1 KGHSH, CDR2 LQKENI. J lost 1 base, V lost 3 bases, and 3 bases had no gene match. Together with reference TRBV18 and TRBJ2-7, the CDR3 gives the full variable domain: NAGVMQNPRHLVRRRGQEARLRCSPMKGHSHVYWYRQLPEEGLKFMVYLQKENIIDESGMPKERFSAEFPKEGPSILRIQQVVRGDSAAYFCASSPGRGSYEQYFGPGTRLTVT.

The chain recombines TRBV5-1 with TRBJ2-1; D uncertain. The CDR3 is made up of 14 amino acids. Trimming removed 4 bases at V and 3 bases at J, with 11 bases between. Germline values: CDR1 SGHRS, CDR2 YFSETQ. The CDR3 DNA is TGCGCCAGCAGCGACGTCGGCTTCTACAATGAGCAGTTCTTC. Residues: CASSDVGFYNEQFF.

This clone showed up just a few times. The V and J genes are TRBV29-1 and TRBJ2-5, with D tentatively TRBD2 (5 bases). The CDR3 has 13 amino acids. V lost 5 bases and J 5 bases, leaving 15 bases between the germline ends. The germline V gene has CDR1 SQVTM and CDR2 ANQGSEA. In nucleotides, the CDR3 is TGCAGCGTTTCACACCCCCGAGGGGAGACCCAGTACTTC. Protein product: CSVSHPRGETQYF.

V gene TRBV7-2 combines with J gene TRBJ2-4; TRBD2 agrees at 7 bases. J was trimmed by 13 bases and V by 1 base; bases with no gene match: 4. Germline lookup yields CDR1 SGHTA and CDR2 FQGNSA. This CDR3 has 12 residues. The chain's CDR3 is CASSLVLADQYF. CDR3 coding DNA: TGTGCCAGCAGCTTAGTGCTAGCGGACCAGTACTTC.

This sequence joins TRBV28 and TRBJ2-2; D is perhaps TRBD1 (5 bases). Germline V gene sequence: CDR1 MDHEN, CDR2 SYDVKM. The germline V and J ends were trimmed by 6 bases and 13 bases, with 15 bases remaining between them. This CDR3 region has 12 residues. The CDR3 protein is CASSPPQGGLFF. The CDR3 DNA follows: TGTGCCAGCAGCCCCCCGCAGGGCGGGCTGTTTTTT. Combining the CDR3 with reference TRBV28 and TRBJ2-2 gives the whole variable domain DVKVTQSSRYLVKRTGEKVFLECVQDMDHENMFWYRQDPGLGLRLIYFSYDVKMKEKGDIPEGYSVSREKKERFSLILESASTNQTSMYLCASSPPQGGLFFGEGSRLTVL.

The CDR3 region is CASSGSSGRDTQYF. CDR3 in DNA: TGTGCCAGCAGCGGGAGTAGCGGGAGAGATACGCAGTATTTT. This chain joins TRBV7-2 and TRBJ2-3; TRBD2 aligns across 9 bases. CDR1 is SGHTA, CDR2 FQGNSA, per germline. With V trimmed by 5 bases and J by 5 bases, 5 bases remained unmatched. The CDR3 sequence is 14 residues long.

This clone occurred a few times. The gene calls are TRBV30 and TRBJ2-1; D is unclear. Germline loops: CDR1 GTSNPN, CDR2 SVGIG (reference sequence). The CDR3 is 13 amino acids. The V gene lost 0 bases and the J gene lost 6 bases, with 9 bases spanning the gap. CDR3 in DNA: TGTGCCTGGAGTGTACAAGTCTCCAATGAGCAGTTCTTC. It is translated as CAWSVQVSNEQFF.